The 21 T cell receptor beta chains reported below all come from one sample, sequenced in a study of beta chain features in type 1 diabetes. These TCRs are of unknown antigen specificity. All of the isolated RNA was reverse transcribed, so expressed TCRB transcripts were sequenced. Sequenced by immunoSEQ multiplex PCR; TCRdb stores in-frame clones only, minus some. Altogether hundreds of thousands of clones are present, over 12% being singletons, with the ten largest covering 0.035% to 0.045%. Study findings and constraints: All four CD4+ subsets of Type 1 diabetes patients contained TCRB CDR3s that were moderately but significantly shorter.

Sequencing used naive CD4+ T cells from blood. These receptor sequences come from a young man with type 1 diabetes.

The chain is built from TRBV28 and TRBJ2-7; maybe TRBD1 (5 bases). V was pared by 3 bases and J by 0 bases, with 6 bases between. CDR1 and CDR2 (germline): MDHEN, SYDVKM. The CDR3 consists of 13 residues. CDR3 in amino acids: CASSFDSSYEQYF. The CDR3 DNA sequence: TGTGCCAGCAGTTTCGACAGCTCCTACGAGCAGTACTTC.

The CDR3 protein is CASTSGQGNWQPQHF. In DNA form, the CDR3 reads TGTGCCAGCACCTCTGGACAGGGTAATTGGCAGCCCCAGCATTTT. The V gene is TRBV7-2, the J gene TRBJ1-5; TRBD1 matches at 8 bases. Germline trimming cut 7 bases from V and 7 bases from J; bases unmatched to any gene: 12. CDR1 and CDR2 from the germline V gene are SGHTA and FQGNSA. The CDR3 is 15 residues long.

This clone was recorded a few times. The chain joins TRBV2 to TRBJ1-2, with D tentatively TRBD1 (6 bases). The CDR3 sequence is 14 residues long. Germline lookup yields CDR1 SNHLY and CDR2 FYNNEI. Trimming shortened V by 4 bases and J by 8 bases, and 17 bases separated the two germline ends. CDR3 bases: TGTGCCAGCAGTGTCAACAGGGTAACAATGGGCTACACCTTC. It specifies CASSVNRVTMGYTF.

The chain uses TRBV14 and TRBJ1-1; weak D call: TRBD1 (5 bases). The V end lost 3 bases, the J end lost 3 bases, and 17 bases lay between the germline ends. Looked up from germline, CDR1 is SGHDN and CDR2 is FVKESK. The length of the CDR3 is 16 residues. CDR3 sequence (DNA): TGTGCCAGCAGCCACCCCCCGGGCTTAGGGGACACTGAAGCTTTCTTT. This codes for CASSHPPGLGDTEAFF.

A few counts support this clone. The V call is TRBV28, the J call TRBJ2-7; 9 bases map to TRBD2. There are 14 residues in the CDR3. The ends lost 3 bases at V and 3 bases at J; junction bases unmatched: 3. The germline V gene has CDR1 MDHEN and CDR2 SYDVKM. CDR3 in amino acids: CASSFGGGGYEQYF. The CDR3 DNA reads TGTGCCAGCAGTTTTGGCGGGGGGGGCTACGAGCAGTACTTC.

The J gene is TRBJ1-5, the V gene TRBV6-5, with TRBD1 matching 10 bases. There are 13 residues in the CDR3. Losses at the gene ends were 8 bases for V and 6 bases for J; bases not matched to a gene: 4. Germline V gene sequence: CDR1 MNHEY, CDR2 SVGAGI. The CDR3 nucleotides read TGTGCCAGCGGGACAGGGGTTTTTCAGCCCCAGCATTTT. This encodes CASGTGVFQPQHF.

The V call is TRBV28, the J call TRBJ2-7, with TRBD1 as a possible D gene (6 bases). Germline values: CDR1 MDHEN, CDR2 SYDVKM. Trimming took 6 bases from V and 3 from J, leaving 18 bases between them. The CDR3 has 15 residues. The CDR3 DNA reads TGTGCCAGCAGATCTACCGGGACAAGCTACTACGAGCAGTACTTC. This gives the protein CASRSTGTSYYEQYF.

The J gene is TRBJ2-6, the V gene TRBV9, with D maybe TRBD1 (5 bases). From germline, CDR1 is SGDLS and CDR2 YYNGEE. Trimming stripped 9 bases from V and 1 base from J, with 14 bases between. The CDR3 contains 15 residues. CDR3 amino acids: CATRRDSSGANVLTF. CDR3 bases: TGTGCCACCCGAAGAGACAGTTCTGGGGCCAACGTCCTGACTTTC.

Only a few counts were recorded for this clone. The rearrangement links TRBV28 to TRBJ2-5, with TRBD1 as a possible D gene (6 bases). Germline V lookup: CDR1 MDHEN, CDR2 SYDVKM. V was cut by 4 bases and J by 5 bases, with 20 bases left in between. The length of the CDR3 is 16 residues. CDR3 amino acids: CASSSLGHLTPETQYF. CDR3 DNA: TGTGCCAGCAGTTCACTGGGACATCTTACGCCGGAGACCCAGTACTTC.

There are a few counts of this clone. V is TRBV19 and J is TRBJ2-1, with D tentatively TRBD2 (6 bases). The CDR3 extends over 13 amino acids. Germline assignment: CDR1 LNHDA and CDR2 SQIVND (reference sequence). V was cut by 7 bases and J by 4 bases, with 11 bases left in between. The CDR3 DNA is TGTGCCAGTACGGCGGGACGTTACAATGAGCAGTTCTTC. This gives the protein CASTAGRYNEQFF.

This clone has a handful of counts. This chain uses TRBV18 with TRBJ2-7, with D unresolved. Germline V gene sequence: CDR1 KGHSH, CDR2 LQKENI. V shed 6 bases and J shed 0 bases, with 9 bases lying between them. The CDR3 is made up of 13 amino acids. The CDR3 bases are TGTGCCAGCTCGTCAGATAGCTCCTACGAGCAGTACTTC. Translated, it gives CASSSDSSYEQYF.

This clone has just a few counts. This chain joins TRBV10-3 and TRBJ2-7, with TRBD1 as a possible D gene (5 bases). The germline CDR1 and CDR2 sequences are ENHRY and SYGVKD. V shed 0 bases and J shed 3 bases, with 12 bases lying between them. The CDR3 is 15 amino acids. CDR3: CAISESQATSYEQYF. As DNA, the CDR3 is TGTGCCATCAGTGAGTCACAGGCCACCAGCTACGAGCAGTACTTC.

The chain uses TRBV30 and TRBJ1-1; 7 bases align to TRBD1. Germline CDR1 is GTSNPN and CDR2 is SVGIG (reference sequence). J lost 3 bases, V lost 5 bases, and 6 bases had no gene match. The CDR3 has 13 amino acids. The CDR3 loop reads CAWFRDRYTEAFF. In DNA form, the CDR3 reads TGTGCCTGGTTCCGGGACAGATACACTGAAGCTTTCTTT.

A few counts support this clone. This chain connects TRBV5-1 to TRBJ2-1; D tentatively fits TRBD1 or TRBD2 (5 bases each). With 0 bases removed from V and 0 bases from J, the gap between germline ends came to 13 bases. The CDR3 totals 17 residues. The germline gives CDR1 SGHRS, CDR2 YFSETQ. CDR3 protein: CASSLGFGGGSYNEQFF. The CDR3 DNA is TGCGCCAGCAGCTTGGGTTTTGGTGGGGGCTCCTACAATGAGCAGTTCTTC.

V usage is TRBV6-6 and J usage is TRBJ2-5, with 8 bases lining up with TRBD2. Germline lookup yields CDR1 MNHNY and CDR2 SVGAGI (reference sequence). The J segment lost 5 bases and the V segment lost 2 bases, leaving 7 bases of the junction unmatched. This CDR3 has 15 residues. This CDR3 is CASSYTAGGVETQYF. In DNA form, the CDR3 reads TGTGCCAGCAGTTACACGGCGGGAGGAGTGGAGACCCAGTACTTC.

The chain has TRBV30 and TRBJ2-1, with TRBD2 matching over 9 bases. Germline V lookup: CDR1 GTSNPN, CDR2 SVGIG (reference sequence). Germline trimming cut 3 bases from V and 0 bases from J; bases unmatched to any gene: 18. The length of the CDR3 is 20 residues. This CDR3 reads CAWRPISGGLSISSYNEQFF. CDR3 sequence (DNA): TGTGCCTGGAGACCCATAAGCGGGGGGCTATCAATTAGCTCCTACAATGAGCAGTTCTTC.

As for this clone: The junction does not match germline at one end; this may be a read error. The chain links TRBV9 to TRBJ1-2, with 9 bases that match TRBD1. CDR1 and CDR2 from the germline V gene are SGDLS and YYNGEE. The CDR3 covers 13 residues. The DNA for the CDR3 is TGTGCCAGCAGGGTAGACAGGGGGGGTGGCTACACCTTC. Its protein is CASRVDRGGGYTF.

Details on this clone: Other DNA sequences in this specimen translate into the identical CDR3. V gene TRBV29-1 combines with J gene TRBJ1-1, with D unclear. The CDR3 loop spans 11 amino acids. Germline V gene lookup returns CDR1 SQVTM and CDR2 ANQGSEA. Trimming took off 6 bases at V and 1 base at J, with 6 bases between the two ends. The CDR3 DNA reads TGCAGCGTAACGAGGAACACTGAAGCTTTCTTT. This translates into CSVTRNTEAFF.

This clone was observed a handful of times. The V and J genes are TRBV12-5 and TRBJ1-2, with 7 bases that match TRBD1. The CDR3 spans 14 residues. With V trimmed by 6 bases and J by 7 bases, 11 bases remained unmatched. Germline V gene sequence: CDR1 LGHNT, CDR2 FRNRAP. The CDR3 DNA follows: TGTGCTAGTGGACCGGGACAGCCAGCGGGTGGCTACACCTTC. Its protein is CASGPGQPAGGYTF. Supplemented by reference TRBV12-5 and TRBJ1-2, the full variable domain reads DARVTQTPRHKVTEMGQEVTMRCQPILGHNTVFWYRQTMMQGLELLAYFRNRAPLDDSGMPKDRFSAEMPDATLATLKIQPSEPRDSAVYFCASGPGQPAGGYTFGSGTRLTVV.

This clone has just a few counts. J is TRBJ2-1 and V is TRBV29-1; D perhaps matches TRBD1 (6 bases). This CDR3 contains 15 residues. Germline CDR1 SQVTM, CDR2 ANQGSEA. V lost 6 bases, J lost 4 bases, and 19 bases lay in between. In DNA, the CDR3 is TGCAGCGTGGGACACCGACTTAGCCCTTACAATGAGCAGTTCTTC. This encodes CSVGHRLSPYNEQFF.

This clone was counted a few times. This chain joins TRBV5-1 and TRBJ1-3; possible D gene TRBD1, 5 bases. V was clipped by 5 bases and J by 3 bases, with 12 bases between them. CDR1 and CDR2 from the germline V gene are SGHRS and YFSETQ. The CDR3 sequence is 14 residues long. The CDR3 loop reads CASSFDSFGNTIYF. The CDR3 coding sequence is TGCGCCAGCAGTTTCGACAGCTTTGGAAACACCATATATTTT.